The clone carrying this TCR beta chain came up a few times. This entry comes from a study of cytomegalovirus exposure and HLA in healthy donors. The CDR3 extends over 14 amino acids. Germline V lookup: CDR1 SQVTM, CDR2 ANQGSEA. V lost 5 bases to trimming and J lost 4 bases; unmatched junction nucleotides: 6. PCR employed 60 Vbeta and 13 Jbeta primers. Produced via immunoSEQ multiplex PCR; TCRdb's table is partial and in-frame only. The sample shows around 50,000 clones, around 80% of them seen only once. The chain couples TRBV29-1 to TRBJ2-1, with 9 bases identical to TRBD1. The TCR sequence derives from a man younger than 40 in good health and CMV-seropositive. Sequences were obtained from PBMCs. The CDR3 region has the DNA TGCAGCGTTAAGGACAGGGGCCATTACAATGAGCAGTTCTTC. Protein sequence: CSVKDRGHYNEQFF.